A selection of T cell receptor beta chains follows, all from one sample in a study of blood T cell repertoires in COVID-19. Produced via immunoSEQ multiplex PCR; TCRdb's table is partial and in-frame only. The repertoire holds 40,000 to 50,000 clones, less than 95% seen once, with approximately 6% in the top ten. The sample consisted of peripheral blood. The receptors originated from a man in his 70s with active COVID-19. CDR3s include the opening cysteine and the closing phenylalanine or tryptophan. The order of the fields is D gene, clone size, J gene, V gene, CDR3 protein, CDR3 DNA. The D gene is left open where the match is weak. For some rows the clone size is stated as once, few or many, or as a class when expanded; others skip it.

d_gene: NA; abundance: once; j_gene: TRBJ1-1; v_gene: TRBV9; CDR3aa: CASSVQDMNTEAFF; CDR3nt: TGTGCCAGCAGCGTTCAGGACATGAACACTGAAGCTTTCTTT
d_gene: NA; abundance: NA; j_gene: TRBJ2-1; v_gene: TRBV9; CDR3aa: CASSVAGQFSYNEQFF; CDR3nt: TGTGCCAGCAGCGTAGCCGGACAGTTCTCCTACAATGAGCAGTTCTTC
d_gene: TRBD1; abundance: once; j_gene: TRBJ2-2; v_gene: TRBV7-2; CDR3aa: CASSLVAGGNTGELFF; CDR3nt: TGTGCCAGCAGCTTAGTGGCAGGGGGCAACACCGGGGAGCTGTTTTTT
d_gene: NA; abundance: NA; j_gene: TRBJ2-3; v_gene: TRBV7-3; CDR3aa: CASSLGQSDTQYF; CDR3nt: TGTGCCAGCAGCCTAGGACAGTCAGATACGCAGTATTTT
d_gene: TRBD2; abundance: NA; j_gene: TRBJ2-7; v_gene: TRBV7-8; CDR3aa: CASSLGASGGVYEQYF; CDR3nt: TGTGCCAGCAGCTTAGGTGCTAGCGGGGGGGTGTACGAGCAGTACTTC
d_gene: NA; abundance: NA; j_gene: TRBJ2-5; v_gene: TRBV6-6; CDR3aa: CASTTGGRETQYF; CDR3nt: TGTGCCAGCACTACGGGGGGCCGGGAGACCCAGTACTTC
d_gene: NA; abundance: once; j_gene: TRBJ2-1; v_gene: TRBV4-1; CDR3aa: CASSQRISRLDEQFF; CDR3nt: TGCGCCAGCAGCCAACGTATTTCGCGCCTGGATGAGCAGTTCTTC
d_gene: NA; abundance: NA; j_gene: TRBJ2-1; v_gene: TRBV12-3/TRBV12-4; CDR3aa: CASSFSDEQFF; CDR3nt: TGTGCCAGCAGTTTTTCTGATGAGCAGTTCTTC
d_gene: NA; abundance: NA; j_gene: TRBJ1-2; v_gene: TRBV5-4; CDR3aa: CASSLVGAMPGSYTF; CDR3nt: TGTGCCAGCAGCTTGGTGGGGGCGATGCCCGGGAGCTACACCTTC
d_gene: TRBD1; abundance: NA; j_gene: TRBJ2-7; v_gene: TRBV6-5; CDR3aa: CASSDRFYEQYF; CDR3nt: TGTGCCAGCTCGGACAGGTTCTACGAGCAGTACTTC
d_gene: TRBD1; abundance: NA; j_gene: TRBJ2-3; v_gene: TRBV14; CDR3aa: CASSQGGQGADTQYF; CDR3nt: TGTGCCAGCAGCCAAGGCGGCCAGGGGGCAGATACGCAGTATTTT
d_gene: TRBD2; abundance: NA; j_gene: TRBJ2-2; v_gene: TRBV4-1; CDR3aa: CASSRTGTSGTGELFF; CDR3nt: TGCGCCAGCAGCCGTACCGGGACTAGCGGTACCGGGGAGCTGTTTTTT
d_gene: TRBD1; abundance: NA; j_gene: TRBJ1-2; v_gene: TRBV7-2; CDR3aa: CASSLGGQDYGYTF; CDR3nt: TGTGCCAGCAGCTTAGGGGGACAGGATTATGGCTACACCTTC
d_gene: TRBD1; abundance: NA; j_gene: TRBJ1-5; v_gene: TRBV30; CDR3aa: CAWSVRHRGFGQPQHF; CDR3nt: TGTGCCTGGAGTGTACGGCACAGGGGATTCGGGCAGCCCCAGCATTTT